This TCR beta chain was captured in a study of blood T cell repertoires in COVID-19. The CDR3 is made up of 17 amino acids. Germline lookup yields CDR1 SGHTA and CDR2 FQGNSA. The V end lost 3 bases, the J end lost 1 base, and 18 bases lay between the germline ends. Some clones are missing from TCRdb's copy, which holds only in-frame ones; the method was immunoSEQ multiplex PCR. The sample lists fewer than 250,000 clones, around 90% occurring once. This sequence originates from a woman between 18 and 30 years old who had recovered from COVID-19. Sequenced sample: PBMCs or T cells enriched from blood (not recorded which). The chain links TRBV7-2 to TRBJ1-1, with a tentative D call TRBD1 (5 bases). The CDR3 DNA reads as TGTGCCAGCAGCTTGGTACAGGCGAATTTAAGGAACACTGAAGCTTTCTTT. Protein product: CASSLVQANLRNTEAFF.